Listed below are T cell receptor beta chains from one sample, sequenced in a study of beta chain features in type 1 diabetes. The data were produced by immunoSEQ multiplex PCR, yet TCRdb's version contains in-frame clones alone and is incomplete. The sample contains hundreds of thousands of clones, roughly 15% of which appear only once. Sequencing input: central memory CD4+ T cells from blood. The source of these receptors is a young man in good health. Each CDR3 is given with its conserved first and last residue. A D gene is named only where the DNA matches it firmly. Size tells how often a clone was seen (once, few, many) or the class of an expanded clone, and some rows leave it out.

TGTGCCAGCTCACCGTCGGAACCGACAGAGTACAATCAGCCCCAGCATTTT	CASSPSEPTEYNQPQHF	-	TRBV18	-	TRBJ1-5
TGTGCCAGCAGTTTACGGCAGGGCGGGACTGAAGCTTTCTTT	CASSLRQGGTEAFF	-	TRBV27	-	TRBJ1-1
TGTGCCAGCAGGAGGGGAAGTGAGCAGTTCTTC	CASRRGSEQFF	-	TRBV27	few	TRBJ2-1
TGTGCCAGCAGTTTCGCGAACACCGGGGAGCTGTTTTTT	CASSFANTGELFF	-	TRBV7-2	few	TRBJ2-2
TGTGCCAGCAGGGAATCCGGGACAACGAACACCGGGGAGCTGTTTTTT	CASRESGTTNTGELFF	-	TRBV27	-	TRBJ2-2
TGTGCCAGTAGTATGAGGGACACAGATACGCAGTATTTT	CASSMRDTDTQYF	-	TRBV19	-	TRBJ2-3
TGTGCCAGCAGCATCGGCGGGGGTGAGCAGTTCTTC	CASSIGGGEQFF	TRBD2	TRBV7-2	-	TRBJ2-1
TGTGCCAGCTCAGGGGACCCGCCGGGCTACACCTTC	CASSGDPPGYTF	-	TRBV18	-	TRBJ1-2
TGTGCCAGCAGCTCCGATATCACTGAAGCTTTCTTT	CASSSDITEAFF	-	TRBV7-9	many	TRBJ1-1
TGTGCCATCAGCGAAGGGGGGAGCGGGGGCCCCCGACCGCAGTATTTT	CAISEGGSGGPRPQYF	TRBD2	TRBV10-3	-	TRBJ2-3
TGTGCCAGTAGTATTTCGGGTCGGGCAACTAATGAAAAACTGTTTTTT	CASSISGRATNEKLFF	-	TRBV19	-	TRBJ1-4
TGTGCCAGCAGTGAATCGGAGGGATATGGCTACACCTTC	CASSESEGYGYTF	-	TRBV6-4	-	TRBJ1-2
TGCGCCAGCAGTGAGTCGAGTAATTCACCCCTCCACTTT	CASSESSNSPLHF	-	TRBV10-2	-	TRBJ1-6
TGTGCCAGCAGCGTAGGGCTAGTTTCGTACAATGAGCAGTTCTTC	CASSVGLVSYNEQFF	-	TRBV9	few	TRBJ2-1
TGTGCCAGCAGTCTCGTCAGGGGAAATTTTGGCTACACCTTC	CASSLVRGNFGYTF	-	TRBV7-8	-	TRBJ1-2
TGTGCCAGCAGCTTAGACGGGAGGGGCTACACCTTC	CASSLDGRGYTF	-	TRBV7-3	-	TRBJ1-2
TGTGCCAGCAGCCCATCGAACAGGGGGCGTGGCTACACCTTC	CASSPSNRGRGYTF	TRBD1	TRBV7-8	-	TRBJ1-2
TGTGCCTCTCTAGCGGGAGGGAGCACAGATACGCAGTATTTT	CASLAGGSTDTQYF	TRBD2	TRBV6-5	-	TRBJ2-3
TGCGCCAGCAGCCAAGGGAACCGCTATAACTACGAGCAGTACTTC	CASSQGNRYNYEQYF	-	TRBV4-3	-	TRBJ2-7
TGTGCCAGCAGCTCCCGGGGGGCTAGCGGATACACAGATACGCAGTATTTT	CASSSRGASGYTDTQYF	-	TRBV11-3	-	TRBJ2-3
TGTGCCAGCAGCACGACAGGGGGCTATGGCTACACCTTC	CASSTTGGYGYTF	TRBD1	TRBV14	few	TRBJ1-2
TGTGCCAGCAGCTTAGCGGCCTATTTAAATGAAAAACTGTTTTTT	CASSLAAYLNEKLFF	-	TRBV7-2	-	TRBJ1-4